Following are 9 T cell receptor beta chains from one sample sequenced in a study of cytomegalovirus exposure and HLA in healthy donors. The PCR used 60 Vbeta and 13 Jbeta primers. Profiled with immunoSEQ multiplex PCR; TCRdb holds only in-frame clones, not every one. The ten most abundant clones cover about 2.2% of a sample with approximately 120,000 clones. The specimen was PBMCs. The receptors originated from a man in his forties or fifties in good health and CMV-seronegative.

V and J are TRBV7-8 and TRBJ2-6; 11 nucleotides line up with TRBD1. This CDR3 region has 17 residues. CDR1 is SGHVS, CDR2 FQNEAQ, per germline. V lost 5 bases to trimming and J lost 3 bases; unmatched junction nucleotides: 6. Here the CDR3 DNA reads TGTGCCAGCAGCACCGGACAGGGGGCTTATGGGGCCAACGTCCTGACTTTC. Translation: CASSTGQGAYGANVLTF.

The DNA for the CDR3 is TGTGCCAGCAGCGATTACACAGGGTCGGGTGAAAAACTGTTTTTT. Translating it yields CASSDYTGSGEKLFF. The chain couples TRBV5-4 to TRBJ1-4; TRBD1 might be the D (6 bases). This CDR3 contains 15 residues. The germline CDR1 and CDR2 sequences are SGHNT and YYREEE (reference sequence). Trimming pared 4 bases from V and 7 bases from J, leaving 17 bases between.

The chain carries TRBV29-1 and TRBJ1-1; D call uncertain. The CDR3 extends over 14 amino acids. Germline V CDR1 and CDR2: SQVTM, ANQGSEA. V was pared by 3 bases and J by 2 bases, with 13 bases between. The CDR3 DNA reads TGCAGCGTTGAGGGCAGCTACCTAAACACTGAAGCTTTCTTT. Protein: CSVEGSYLNTEAFF.

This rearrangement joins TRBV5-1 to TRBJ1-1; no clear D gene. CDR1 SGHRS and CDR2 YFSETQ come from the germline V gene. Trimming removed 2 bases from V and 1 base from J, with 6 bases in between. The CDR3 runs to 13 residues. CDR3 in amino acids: CASSFQENTEAFF. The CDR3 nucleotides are TGCGCCAGCAGCTTTCAGGAGAACACTGAAGCTTTCTTT.

The CDR3 is CASSEGQGRQPQHF. DNA of the CDR3: TGTGCCAGCAGTGAAGGACAGGGACGCCAGCCCCAGCATTTT. The chain recombines TRBV6-1 with TRBJ1-5; 7 nucleotides agree with TRBD1. The CDR3 runs 14 residues. The V and J ends lost 1 base and 7 bases, in that order; junction bases with no gene match: 4. The germline V gene encodes CDR1 MNHNS and CDR2 SASEGT.

CDR3 DNA: TGTGCCATCCCCGGACTAGTTCACACCGGGGAGCTGTTTTTT. Protein sequence: CAIPGLVHTGELFF. The chain links TRBV6-5 to TRBJ2-2; 7 bases agree with TRBD2. The CDR3 extends over 14 amino acids. The ends lost 10 bases at V and 3 bases at J; junction bases unmatched: 8. From germline, CDR1 is MNHEY and CDR2 SVGAGI.

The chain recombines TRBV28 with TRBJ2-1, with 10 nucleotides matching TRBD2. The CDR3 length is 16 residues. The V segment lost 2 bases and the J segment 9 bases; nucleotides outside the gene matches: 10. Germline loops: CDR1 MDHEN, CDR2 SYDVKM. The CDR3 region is CASSLVTSGIRGEQFF. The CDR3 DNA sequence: TGTGCCAGCAGTTTAGTTACTAGCGGGATAAGGGGTGAGCAGTTCTTC.

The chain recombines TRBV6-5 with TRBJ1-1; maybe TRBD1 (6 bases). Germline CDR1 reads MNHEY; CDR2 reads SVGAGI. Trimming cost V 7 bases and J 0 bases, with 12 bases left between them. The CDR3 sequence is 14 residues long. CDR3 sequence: CASTKDRMNTEAFF. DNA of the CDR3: TGTGCCAGCACCAAGGACAGAATGAACACTGAAGCTTTCTTT.

The CDR3 DNA reads as TGCAGCGTCCGTGGCGGGAGGGGTGAGCAGTACTTC. Translating gives CSVRGGRGEQYF. The chain uses TRBV29-1 and TRBJ2-7, with 9 bases lining up with TRBD2. CDR3 length: 12 amino acids. The germline CDR1 and CDR2 sequences are SQVTM and ANQGSEA. Trimming took 6 bases from V and 7 from J; bases not matched to a gene: 7.